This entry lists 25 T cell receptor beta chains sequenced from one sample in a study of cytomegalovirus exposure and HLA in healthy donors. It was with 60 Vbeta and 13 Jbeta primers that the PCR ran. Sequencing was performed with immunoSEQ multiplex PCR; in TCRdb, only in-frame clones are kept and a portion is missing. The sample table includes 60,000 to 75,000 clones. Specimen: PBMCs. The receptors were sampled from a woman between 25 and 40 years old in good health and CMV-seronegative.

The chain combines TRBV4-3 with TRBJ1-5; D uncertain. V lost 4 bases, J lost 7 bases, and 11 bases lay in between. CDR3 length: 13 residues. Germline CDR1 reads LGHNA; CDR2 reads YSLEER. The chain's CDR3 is CASSPSRKQPQHF. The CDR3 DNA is TGCGCCAGCAGCCCCTCGAGGAAGCAGCCCCAGCATTTT.

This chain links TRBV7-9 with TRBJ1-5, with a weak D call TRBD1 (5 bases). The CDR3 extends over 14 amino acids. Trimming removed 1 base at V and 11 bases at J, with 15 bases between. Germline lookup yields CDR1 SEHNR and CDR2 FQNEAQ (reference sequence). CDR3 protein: CASSLETGGVAQHF. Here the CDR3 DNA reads TGTGCCAGCAGCTTAGAAACAGGCGGTGTAGCCCAGCATTTT.

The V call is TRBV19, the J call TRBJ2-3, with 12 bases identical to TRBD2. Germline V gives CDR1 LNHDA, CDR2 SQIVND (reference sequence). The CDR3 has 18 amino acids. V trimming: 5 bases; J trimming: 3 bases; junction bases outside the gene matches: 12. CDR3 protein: CASSYALRTSGKTDTQYF. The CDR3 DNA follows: TGTGCCAGTAGTTACGCCTTACGGACTAGCGGGAAAACAGATACGCAGTATTTT.

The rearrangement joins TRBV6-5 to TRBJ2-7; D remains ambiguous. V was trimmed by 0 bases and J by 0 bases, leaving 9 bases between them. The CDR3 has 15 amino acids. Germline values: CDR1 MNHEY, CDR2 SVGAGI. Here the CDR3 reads CASSYSLARSYEQYF. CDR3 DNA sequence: TGTGCCAGCAGTTACTCGTTGGCCCGCTCCTACGAGCAGTACTTC.

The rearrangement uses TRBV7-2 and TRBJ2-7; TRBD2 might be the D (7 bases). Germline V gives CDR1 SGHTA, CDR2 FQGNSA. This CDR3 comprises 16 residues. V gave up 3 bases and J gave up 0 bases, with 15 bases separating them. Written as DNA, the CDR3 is TGTGCCAGCAGCTTCCCCCTGGGGGGGCCCTCCTACGAGCAGTACTTC. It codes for CASSFPLGGPSYEQYF.

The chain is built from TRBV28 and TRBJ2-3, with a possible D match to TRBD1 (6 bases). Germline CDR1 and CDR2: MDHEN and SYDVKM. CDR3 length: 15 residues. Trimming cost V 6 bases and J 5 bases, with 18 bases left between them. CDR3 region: CASSTDRTSGDTQYF. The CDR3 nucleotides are TGTGCCAGCAGCACGGACAGAACCTCGGGAGATACGCAGTATTTT.

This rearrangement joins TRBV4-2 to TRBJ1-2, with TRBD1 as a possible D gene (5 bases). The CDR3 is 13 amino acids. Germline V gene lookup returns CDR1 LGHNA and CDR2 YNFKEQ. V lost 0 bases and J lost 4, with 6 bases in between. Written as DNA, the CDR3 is TGTGCCAGCAGCCAAGAACAGGTCTATGGCTACACCTTC. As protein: CASSQEQVYGYTF.

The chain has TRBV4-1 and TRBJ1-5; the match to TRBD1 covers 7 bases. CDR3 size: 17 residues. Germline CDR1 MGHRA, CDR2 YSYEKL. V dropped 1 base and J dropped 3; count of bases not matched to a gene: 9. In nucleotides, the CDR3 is TGCGCCAGCAGCCAAGCCCCACAGGGGCCCGACAATCAGCCCCAGCATTTT. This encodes CASSQAPQGPDNQPQHF.

CDR3 DNA: TGTGCCAGCAGTGCGGGGCCCGGACAGGGGGCAGACGAGCAGTACTTC. Translating it yields CASSAGPGQGADEQYF. The chain couples TRBV6-4 to TRBJ2-7; 11 bases map to TRBD1. The CDR3 is 16 residues long. CDR1 and CDR2 from the germline V gene are MRHNA and SNTAGT. Trimming cost V 4 bases and J 5 bases; bases outside gene matches: 10.

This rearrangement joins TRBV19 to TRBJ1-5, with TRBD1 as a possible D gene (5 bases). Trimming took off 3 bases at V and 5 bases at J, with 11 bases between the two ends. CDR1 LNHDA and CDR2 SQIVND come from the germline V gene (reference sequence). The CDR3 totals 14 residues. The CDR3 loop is CASSIGGTYQPQHF. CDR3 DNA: TGTGCCAGTAGTATCGGGGGGACTTATCAGCCCCAGCATTTT. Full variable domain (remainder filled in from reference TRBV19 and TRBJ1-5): DGGITQSPKYLFRKEGQNVTLSCEQNLNHDAMYWYRQDPGQGLRLIYYSQIVNDFQKGDIAEGYSVSREKKESFPLTVTSAQKNPTAFYLCASSIGGTYQPQHFGDGTRLSIL.

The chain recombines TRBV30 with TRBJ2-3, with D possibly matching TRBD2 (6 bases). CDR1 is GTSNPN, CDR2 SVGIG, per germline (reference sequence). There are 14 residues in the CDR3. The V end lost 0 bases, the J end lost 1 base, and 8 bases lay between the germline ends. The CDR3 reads CAWSVPGGTDTQYF. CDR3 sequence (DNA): TGTGCCTGGAGTGTACCGGGAGGCACAGATACGCAGTATTTT.

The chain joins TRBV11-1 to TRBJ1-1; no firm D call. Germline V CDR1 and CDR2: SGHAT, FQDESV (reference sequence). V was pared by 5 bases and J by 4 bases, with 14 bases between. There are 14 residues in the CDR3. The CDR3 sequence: CASSPPGRGTEAFF. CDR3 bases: TGTGCCAGCAGCCCACCAGGTCGGGGCACTGAAGCTTTCTTT.

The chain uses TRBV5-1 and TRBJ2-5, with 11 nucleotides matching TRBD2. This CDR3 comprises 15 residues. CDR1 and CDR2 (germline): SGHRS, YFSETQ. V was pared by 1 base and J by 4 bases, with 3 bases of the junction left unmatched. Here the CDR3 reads CASSLKLAGVETQYF. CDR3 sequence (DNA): TGCGCCAGCAGCTTGAAACTAGCGGGAGTAGAGACCCAGTACTTC.

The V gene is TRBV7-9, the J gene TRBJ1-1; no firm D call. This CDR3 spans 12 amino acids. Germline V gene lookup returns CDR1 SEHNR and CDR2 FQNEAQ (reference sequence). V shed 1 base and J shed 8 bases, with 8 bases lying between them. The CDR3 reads CASSLGGWEAFF. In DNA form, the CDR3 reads TGTGCCAGCAGCTTAGGAGGGTGGGAAGCTTTCTTT.

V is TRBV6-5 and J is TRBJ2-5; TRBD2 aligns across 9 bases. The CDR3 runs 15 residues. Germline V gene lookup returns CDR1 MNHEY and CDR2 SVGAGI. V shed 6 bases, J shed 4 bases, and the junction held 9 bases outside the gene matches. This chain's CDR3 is CASSLGGRERETQYF. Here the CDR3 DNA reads TGTGCCAGCAGCCTGGGCGGGAGGGAGCGAGAGACCCAGTACTTC.

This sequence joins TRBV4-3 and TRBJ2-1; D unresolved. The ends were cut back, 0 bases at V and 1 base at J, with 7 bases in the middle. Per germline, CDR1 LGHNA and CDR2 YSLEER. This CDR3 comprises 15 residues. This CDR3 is CASSQDSESYNEQFF. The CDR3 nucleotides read TGCGCCAGCAGCCAAGACTCTGAGTCCTACAATGAGCAGTTCTTC.

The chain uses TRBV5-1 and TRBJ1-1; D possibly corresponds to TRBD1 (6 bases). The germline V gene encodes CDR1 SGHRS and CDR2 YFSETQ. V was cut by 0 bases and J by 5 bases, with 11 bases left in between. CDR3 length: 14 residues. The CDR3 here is CASSLEGQGTEAFF. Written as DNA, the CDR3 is TGCGCCAGCAGCTTGGAGGGCCAGGGGACTGAAGCTTTCTTT.

The CDR3 nucleotides are TGTGCCAGCAGTGGACTAGCGGGATCGAATACCTACGAGCAGTACTTC. Translation: CASSGLAGSNTYEQYF. V is TRBV6-1 and J is TRBJ2-7, with 11 bases that match TRBD2. The CDR3 runs 16 residues. V gave up 4 bases and J gave up 2 bases; unmatched junction bases: 7. Germline V gives CDR1 MNHNS, CDR2 SASEGT.

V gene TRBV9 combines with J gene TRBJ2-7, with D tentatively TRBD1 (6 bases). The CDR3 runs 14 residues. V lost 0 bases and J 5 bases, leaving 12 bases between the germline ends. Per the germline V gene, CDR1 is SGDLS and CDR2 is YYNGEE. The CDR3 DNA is TGTGCCAGCAGCGTAGGGGGACAACAGAACGAGCAGTACTTC. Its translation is CASSVGGQQNEQYF. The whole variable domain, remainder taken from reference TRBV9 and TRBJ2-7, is DSGVTQTPKHLITATGQRVTLRCSPRSGDLSVYWYQQSLDQGLQFLIQYYNGEERAKGNILERFSAQQFPDLHSELNLSSLELGDSALYFCASSVGGQQNEQYFGPGTRLTVT.

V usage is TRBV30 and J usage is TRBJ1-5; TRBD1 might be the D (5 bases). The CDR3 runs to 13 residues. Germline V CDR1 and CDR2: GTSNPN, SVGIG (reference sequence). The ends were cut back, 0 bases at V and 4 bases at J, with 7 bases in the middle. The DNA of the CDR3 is TGTGCCTGGAGTGTCCGGGGGAATCAGCCCCAGCATTTT. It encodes CAWSVRGNQPQHF.

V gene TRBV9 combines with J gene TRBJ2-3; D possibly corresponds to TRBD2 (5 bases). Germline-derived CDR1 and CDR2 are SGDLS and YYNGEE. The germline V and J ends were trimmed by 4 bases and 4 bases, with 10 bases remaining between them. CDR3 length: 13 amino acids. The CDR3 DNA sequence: TGTGCCAGCAGCAGTGGGAGCTCAGATACGCAGTATTTT. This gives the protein CASSSGSSDTQYF.

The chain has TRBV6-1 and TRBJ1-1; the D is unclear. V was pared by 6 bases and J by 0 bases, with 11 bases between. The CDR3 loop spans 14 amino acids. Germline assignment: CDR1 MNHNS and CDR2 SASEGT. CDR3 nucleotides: TGTGCCAGCAGGAGGGATATCATGAACACTGAAGCTTTCTTT. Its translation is CASRRDIMNTEAFF.

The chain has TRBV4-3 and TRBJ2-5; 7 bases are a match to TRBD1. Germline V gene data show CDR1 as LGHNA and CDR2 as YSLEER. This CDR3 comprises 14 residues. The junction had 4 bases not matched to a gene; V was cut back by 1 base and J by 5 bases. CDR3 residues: CASSQGDRVETQYF. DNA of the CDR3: TGCGCCAGCAGCCAAGGTGACAGGGTGGAGACCCAGTACTTC.

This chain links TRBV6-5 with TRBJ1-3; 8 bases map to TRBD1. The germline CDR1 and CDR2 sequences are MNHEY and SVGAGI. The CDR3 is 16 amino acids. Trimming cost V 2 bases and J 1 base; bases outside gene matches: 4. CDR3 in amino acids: CASSYSRTGSGNTIYF. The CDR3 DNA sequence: TGTGCCAGCAGTTACAGCCGGACAGGGTCTGGAAACACCATATATTTT.

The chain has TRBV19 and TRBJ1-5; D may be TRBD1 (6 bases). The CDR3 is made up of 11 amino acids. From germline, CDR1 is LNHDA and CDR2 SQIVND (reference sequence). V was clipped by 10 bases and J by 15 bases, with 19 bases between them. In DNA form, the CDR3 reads TGTGCCACAATGGGCTGGCAGGGGAGGCATTTT. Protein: CATMGWQGRHF.